A selection of T cell receptor beta chains follows, all from one sample in a study of molecular identifiers for immune sequencing clone quantification. TCRdb fed the PCR reads into MiXCR, producing one record per CDR3 protein. The repertoire holds about 63,000 distinct CDR3 sequences, with around 19% as singletons. Sequencing was performed on naive CD8+ T cells from blood, with Jurkat cell RNA spiked in. The receptors originated from a human donor in good health. Some libraries in this study had Jurkat cell RNA spiked in. Both conserved end residues are part of each CDR3. The order of the fields is V gene, J gene, CDR3 protein.

>TRBV6-5|TRBJ2-7
CASSYGQVYEQYF
>TRBV27|TRBJ2-3
CASSNSWDYFTDTQYF
>TRBV27|TRBJ2-3
CASSKTLAEGPTDTQYF
>TRBV7-9|TRBJ2-2
CASSGKETKETGLAGDPGELFF
>TRBV19|TRBJ2-7
CASSIPGGYEQYF
>TRBV5-1|TRBJ2-5
CASSLYAGTETQYF
>TRBV9|TRBJ1-1
CASSVGKGTEAFF
>TRBV15|TRBJ2-3
CATSISDREVDPPPPQYF
>TRBV13|TRBJ2-7
CASSFLPGGQEGYEQYF
>TRBV29-1|TRBJ2-7
CSVEQGYEQYF
>TRBV20-1|TRBJ2-7
CSAKTSGRPTFSYEQYF
>TRBV27|TRBJ2-5
CASSFVTGVQETQYF
>TRBV27|TRBJ1-1
CASRSMGINEAFF
>TRBV15|TRBJ2-5
CATSMPGTSGQETQYF
>TRBV27|TRBJ2-3
CASSFHTGTSGRLTDTQYF
>TRBV12-3/TRBV12-4|TRBJ2-7
CASSIGGGIYEQYF
>TRBV19|TRBJ1-5
CASSTGTGLQQDQPQHF
>TRBV5-4|TRBJ1-1
CASSFKGGGTEAFF
>TRBV7-9|TRBJ2-3
CASSSYPLSTDTQYF
>TRBV30|TRBJ2-7
CAWSGGFEQYF
>TRBV20-1|TRBJ1-5
CSATGRSNQPQHF
>TRBV19|TRBJ2-1
CASSMTDYVYNEQFF
>TRBV28|TRBJ2-7
CASSLLQGHEQYF
>TRBV12-5|TRBJ1-1
CASGKTGPFTEAFF
>TRBV7-2|TRBJ2-1
CASSLRLAGTNNEQFF
>TRBV7-8|TRBJ2-3
CASSSLTSETADTQYF
>TRBV5-6|TRBJ2-1
CASSLEHTPYNEQFF
>TRBV20-1|TRBJ2-3
CSASPGLAGVSPDTQYF
>TRBV4-1|TRBJ2-7
CASSQGVDYGQYF
>TRBV7-2|TRBJ2-7
CASSLAGGAYEQYF
>TRBV12-3/TRBV12-4|TRBJ2-1
CASTIAVSYNEQLF
>TRBV6-5|TRBJ2-5
CASSPTAPYYEQETQYF
>TRBV28|TRBJ1-4
CASRPTLRVGNEKLSF
>TRBV27|TRBJ2-1
CASSLEGVYNEQFF
>TRBV10-3|TRBJ1-1
CAISESGPYTEAFF
>TRBV27|TRBJ2-1
CASSPRYDNEQFF
>TRBV18|TRBJ2-3
CASTSGAASTDTQYF
>TRBV6-6|TRBJ1-5
CASSYLGRAGSNQSHHF
>TRBV4-1|TRBJ2-1
CASSQDKGIVGEQFF
>TRBV11-2|TRBJ2-2
CASSPHSQANTGELFF
>TRBV9|TRBJ2-2
CASSVHSGERTGELFF
>TRBV7-8|TRBJ2-5
CASSAVGASETQYF
>TRBV5-1|TRBJ1-1
CASSLARSDTEAFF
>TRBV6-5|TRBJ2-7
CASSYLDRGYEQYF
>TRBV25-1|TRBJ2-1
CASSQGVASTTSSYNEQFF
>TRBV12-3/TRBV12-4|TRBJ2-7
CASSLSVSGPRYF
>TRBV7-9|TRBJ2-7
CASSLQEANPYEQYF
>TRBV27|TRBJ2-5
CASSPGTGLGTQYF
>TRBV7-9|TRBJ2-7
CASSSTDEGVNYEQYF
>TRBV3-1|TRBJ2-2
CASASWRMTSGRGNTGELFF
>TRBV29-1|TRBJ2-2
CSVDGIEGEVTGELFF
>TRBV4-1|TRBJ2-3
CASSRGPAGGSDTQYF
>TRBV28|TRBJ2-1
CASSYRPLLAGHYNEQFF
>TRBV4-3|TRBJ2-7
CASSQDPSGIYEQYF